The clone carrying this T cell receptor (beta chain) was seen once. The data derive from a study of cytomegalovirus exposure and HLA in healthy donors. Here immunoSEQ multiplex PCR was the method, and the copy in TCRdb shows in-frame clones only, minus some. The sample lists 110,000 to 150,000 clones; 70% to 90% were seen once. The sample taken for sequencing was PBMCs. This TCR was sampled from a woman in her thirties in good health and CMV-seropositive.

The CDR3 coding sequence is TGTGCCAGCCACAGGGAAAATACTAAGGGAATTCAGTACTTC. Protein sequence: CASHRENTKGIQYF. The V gene is TRBV5-6, the J gene TRBJ2-4; perhaps TRBD1 as D (6 bases). The CDR3 length is 14 residues. CDR1 is SGHDT, CDR2 YYEEEE, per germline. V lost 7 bases, J lost 10 bases, and 21 bases lay in between.